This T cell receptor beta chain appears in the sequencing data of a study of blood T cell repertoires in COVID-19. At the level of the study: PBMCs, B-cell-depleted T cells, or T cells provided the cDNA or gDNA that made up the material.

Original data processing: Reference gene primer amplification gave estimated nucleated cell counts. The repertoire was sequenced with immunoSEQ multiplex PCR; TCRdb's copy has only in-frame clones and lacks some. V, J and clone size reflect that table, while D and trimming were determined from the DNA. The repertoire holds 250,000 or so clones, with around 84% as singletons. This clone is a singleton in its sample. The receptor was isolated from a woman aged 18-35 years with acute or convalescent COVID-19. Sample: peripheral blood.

Written as DNA, the CDR3 is TGTGCCAGCAACGGACTAGCGGGAGTGGGTGAGCAGTACTTC. Translated, it gives CASNGLAGVGEQYF. The chain links TRBV3-1 (or the pseudogene TRBV3-2) to TRBJ2-7; TRBD2 matches at 13 bases. The CDR3 sequence is 14 residues long. Germline-derived CDR1 and CDR2 are LGHDT and YNNKEL (reference sequence). The V and J ends lost 7 bases and 7 bases, in that order; junction bases with no gene match: 7.